This record concerns one TCR beta chain sequence. The record originates from a study of blood T cell repertoires in COVID-19. In the study overall: The study drew acute and convalescent COVID-19 samples from the United States, Italy and Spain.

Sequenced by immunoSEQ multiplex PCR; TCRdb stores in-frame clones only, minus some. The data contain approximately 350,000 clones, 70% to 90% of them singletons. The source material was peripheral blood. This TCR derives from a woman aged 55 to 70 with COVID-19, enrolled during active disease.

CDR3 sequence (DNA): TGTGCCAGCAGTCTTCGGACTAGCCAAGAGACCCAGTACTTC. Translation: CASSLRTSQETQYF. The genes are TRBV6-5 and TRBJ2-5; 7 nucleotides match TRBD2. This CDR3 is built from 14 residues. J gave up 1 base and V 5 bases, and 4 bases lay outside the gene matches. Germline values: CDR1 MNHEY, CDR2 SVGAGI.